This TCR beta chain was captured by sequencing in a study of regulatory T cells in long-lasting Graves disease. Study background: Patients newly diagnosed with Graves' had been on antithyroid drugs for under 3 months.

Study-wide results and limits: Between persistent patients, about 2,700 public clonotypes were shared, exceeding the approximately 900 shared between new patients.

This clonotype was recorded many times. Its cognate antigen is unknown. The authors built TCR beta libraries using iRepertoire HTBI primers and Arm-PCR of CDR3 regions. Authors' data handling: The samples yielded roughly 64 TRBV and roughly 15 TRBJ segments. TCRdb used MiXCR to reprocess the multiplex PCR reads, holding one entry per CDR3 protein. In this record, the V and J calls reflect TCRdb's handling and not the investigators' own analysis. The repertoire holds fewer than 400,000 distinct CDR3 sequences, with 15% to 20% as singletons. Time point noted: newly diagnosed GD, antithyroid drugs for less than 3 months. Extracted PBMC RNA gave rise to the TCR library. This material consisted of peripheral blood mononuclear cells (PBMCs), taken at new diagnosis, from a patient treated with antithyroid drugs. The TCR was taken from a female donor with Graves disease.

CDR3: CASSQDLFGGVETQYF. DNA for the CDR3: TGTGCCAGCAGCCAAGATCTCTTCGGGGGGGTGGAGACCCAGTACTTC. V is TRBV14 and J is TRBJ2-5; 8 bases align to TRBD2. Looked up from germline, CDR1 is SGHDN and CDR2 is FVKESK. This CDR3 region has 16 residues. J was trimmed by 5 bases and V by 0 bases; bases with no gene match: 8.